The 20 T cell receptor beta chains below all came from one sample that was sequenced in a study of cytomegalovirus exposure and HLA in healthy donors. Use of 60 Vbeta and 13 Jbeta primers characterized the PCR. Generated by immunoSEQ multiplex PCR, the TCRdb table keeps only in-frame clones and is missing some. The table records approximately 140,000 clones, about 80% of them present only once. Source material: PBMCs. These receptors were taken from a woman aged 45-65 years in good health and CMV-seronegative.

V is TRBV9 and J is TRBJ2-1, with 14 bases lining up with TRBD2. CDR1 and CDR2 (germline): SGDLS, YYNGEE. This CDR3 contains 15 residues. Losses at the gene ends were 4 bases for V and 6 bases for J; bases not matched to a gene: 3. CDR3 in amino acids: CASSLTSGRANEQFF. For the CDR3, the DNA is TGTGCCAGCAGCCTGACTAGCGGGAGGGCCAATGAGCAGTTCTTC.

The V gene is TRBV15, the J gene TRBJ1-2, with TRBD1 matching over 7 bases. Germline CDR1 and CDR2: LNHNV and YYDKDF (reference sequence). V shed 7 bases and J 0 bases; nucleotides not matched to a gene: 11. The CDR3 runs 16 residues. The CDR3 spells CATTLSGGRANYGYTF. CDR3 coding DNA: TGTGCCACCACCTTGTCAGGGGGTCGAGCTAACTATGGCTACACCTTC.

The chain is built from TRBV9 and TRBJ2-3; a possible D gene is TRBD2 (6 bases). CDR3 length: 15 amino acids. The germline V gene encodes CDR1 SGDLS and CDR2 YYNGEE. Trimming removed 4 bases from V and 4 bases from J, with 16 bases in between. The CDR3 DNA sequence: TGTGCCAGCAGCTTCGGGACTCATCTCTCAGATACGCAGTATTTT. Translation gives CASSFGTHLSDTQYF.

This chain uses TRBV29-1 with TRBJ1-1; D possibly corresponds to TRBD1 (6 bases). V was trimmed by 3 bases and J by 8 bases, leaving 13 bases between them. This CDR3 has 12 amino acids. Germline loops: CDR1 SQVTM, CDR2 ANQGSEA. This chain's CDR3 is CSVELRTDEAFF. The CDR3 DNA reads TGCAGCGTTGAGCTCAGGACAGACGAAGCTTTCTTT.

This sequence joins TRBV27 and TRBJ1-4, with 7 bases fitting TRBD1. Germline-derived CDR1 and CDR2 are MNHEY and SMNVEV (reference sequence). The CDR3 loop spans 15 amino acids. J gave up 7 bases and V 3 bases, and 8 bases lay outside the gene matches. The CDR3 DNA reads TGTGCCAGCAGTTTCGGACAGGCGCGGGGTGAAAAACTGTTTTTT. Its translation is CASSFGQARGEKLFF.

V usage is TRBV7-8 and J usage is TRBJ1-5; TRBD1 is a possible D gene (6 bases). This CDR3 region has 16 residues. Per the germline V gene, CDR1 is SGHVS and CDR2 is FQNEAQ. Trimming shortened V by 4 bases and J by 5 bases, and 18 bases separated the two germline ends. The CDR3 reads CASSSSGQHLYQPQHF. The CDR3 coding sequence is TGTGCCAGCAGCTCCTCCGGACAGCATCTCTATCAGCCCCAGCATTTT.

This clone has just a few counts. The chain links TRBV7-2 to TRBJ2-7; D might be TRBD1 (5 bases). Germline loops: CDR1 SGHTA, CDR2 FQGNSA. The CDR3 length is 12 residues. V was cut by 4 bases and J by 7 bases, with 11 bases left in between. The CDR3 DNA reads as TGTGCCAGCAGCTCAGGGTTTCGGGAGCAGTACGTC. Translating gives CASSSGFREQYV.

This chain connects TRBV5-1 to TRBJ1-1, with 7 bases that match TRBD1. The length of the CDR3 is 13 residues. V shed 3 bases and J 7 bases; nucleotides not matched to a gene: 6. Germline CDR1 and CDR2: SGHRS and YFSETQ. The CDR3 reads CASSSRTGLEAFF. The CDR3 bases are TGCGCCAGCAGCTCACGGACAGGACTTGAAGCTTTCTTT.

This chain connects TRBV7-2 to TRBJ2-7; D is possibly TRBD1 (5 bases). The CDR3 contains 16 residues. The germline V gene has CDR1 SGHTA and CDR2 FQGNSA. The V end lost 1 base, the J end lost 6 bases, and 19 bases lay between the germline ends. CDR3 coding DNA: TGTGCCAGCAGCTTAGTGACGCAGGGTCAGGCGAGCGAGCAGTACTTC. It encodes CASSLVTQGQASEQYF.

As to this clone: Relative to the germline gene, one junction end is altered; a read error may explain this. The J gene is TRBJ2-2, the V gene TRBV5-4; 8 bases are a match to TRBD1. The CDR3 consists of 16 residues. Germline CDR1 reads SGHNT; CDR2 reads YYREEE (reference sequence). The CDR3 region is CAGSLSQGAKAGELFF. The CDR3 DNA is TGTGCCGGCAGCTTAAGTCAGGGGGCAAAGGCCGGGGAGCTGTTTTTT.

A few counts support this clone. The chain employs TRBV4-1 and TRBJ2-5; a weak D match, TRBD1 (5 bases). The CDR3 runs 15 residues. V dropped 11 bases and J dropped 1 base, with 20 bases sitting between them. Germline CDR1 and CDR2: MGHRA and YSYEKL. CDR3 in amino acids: CASTTRVGFQETQYF. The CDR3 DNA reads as TGCGCCTCTACCACCAGGGTGGGATTCCAAGAGACCCAGTACTTC.

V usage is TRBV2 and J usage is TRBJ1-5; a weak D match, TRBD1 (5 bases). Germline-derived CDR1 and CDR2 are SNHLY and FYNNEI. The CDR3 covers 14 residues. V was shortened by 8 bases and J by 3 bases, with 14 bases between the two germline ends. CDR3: CASCREGYNQPQHF. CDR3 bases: TGTGCCAGCTGCAGGGAGGGATACAATCAGCCCCAGCATTTT.

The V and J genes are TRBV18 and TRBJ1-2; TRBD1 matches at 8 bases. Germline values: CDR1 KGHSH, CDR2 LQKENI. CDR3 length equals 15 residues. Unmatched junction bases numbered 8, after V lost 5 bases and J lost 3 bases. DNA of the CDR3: TGTGCCAGCTCAGTTCGGGACAGGCGAGACTATGGCTACACCTTC. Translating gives CASSVRDRRDYGYTF.

The CDR3 coding sequence is TGTGCCAGCAGCTCCGTTATAAGGGGTACGAACACCGGGGAGCTGTTTTTT. Its protein product is CASSSVIRGTNTGELFF. The genes are TRBV7-9 and TRBJ2-2; the D gene is possibly TRBD1 (5 bases). The V and J ends lost 4 bases and 0 bases respectively, with 15 bases between them. Looked up from germline, CDR1 is SEHNR and CDR2 is FQNEAQ (reference sequence). This CDR3 comprises 17 residues.

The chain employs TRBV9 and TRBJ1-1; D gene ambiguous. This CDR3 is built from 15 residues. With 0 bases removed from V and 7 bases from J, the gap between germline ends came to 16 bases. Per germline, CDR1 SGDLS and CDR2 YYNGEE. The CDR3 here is CASSVEVNRPDEAFF. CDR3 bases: TGTGCCAGCAGCGTAGAAGTGAACAGACCCGATGAAGCTTTCTTT.

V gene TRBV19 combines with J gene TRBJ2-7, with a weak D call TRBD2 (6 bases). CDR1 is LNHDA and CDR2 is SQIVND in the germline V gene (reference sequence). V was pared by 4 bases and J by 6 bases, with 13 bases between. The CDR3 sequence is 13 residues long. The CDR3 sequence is CASSSGTLGEQYF. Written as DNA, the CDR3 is TGTGCCAGTAGTAGCGGGACGCTCGGCGAGCAGTACTTC.

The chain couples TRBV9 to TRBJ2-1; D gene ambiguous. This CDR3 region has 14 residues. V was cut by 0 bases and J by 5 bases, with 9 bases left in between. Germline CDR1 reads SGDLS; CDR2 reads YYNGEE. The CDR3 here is CASSVAGSHNEQFF. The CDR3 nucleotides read TGTGCCAGCAGCGTAGCAGGATCTCACAATGAGCAGTTCTTC.

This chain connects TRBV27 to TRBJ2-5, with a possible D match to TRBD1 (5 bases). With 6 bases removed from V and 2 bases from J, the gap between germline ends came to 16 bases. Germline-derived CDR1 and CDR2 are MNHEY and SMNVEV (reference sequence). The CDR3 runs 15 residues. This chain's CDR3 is CASSPFQGIQETQYF. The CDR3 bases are TGTGCCAGCAGCCCGTTCCAGGGAATTCAAGAGACCCAGTACTTC.

The DNA of the CDR3 is TGTGCCTGGAGCCTGCCGGGTGGACAGAACTATGGCTACACCTTC. Translating it yields CAWSLPGGQNYGYTF. The genes are TRBV30 and TRBJ1-2; a weak D match, TRBD1 (6 bases). V was clipped by 3 bases and J by 2 bases, with 16 bases between them. The germline V gene has CDR1 GTSNPN and CDR2 SVGIG (reference sequence). There are 15 residues in the CDR3.

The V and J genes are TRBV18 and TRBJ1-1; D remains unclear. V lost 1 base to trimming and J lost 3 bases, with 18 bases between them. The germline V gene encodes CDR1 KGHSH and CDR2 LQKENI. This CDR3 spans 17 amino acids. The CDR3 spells CASSPQISGFGDTEAFF. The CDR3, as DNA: TGTGCCAGCTCACCACAGATTTCGGGGTTTGGGGACACTGAAGCTTTCTTT.